These 10 T cell receptor beta chains were sequenced from one sample in a study of blood T cell repertoires in COVID-19. Method: immunoSEQ multiplex PCR; TCRdb's copy keeps in-frame clones and lacks some. Of some 100,000 clones in the sample, approximately 84% were seen once. Source material: peripheral blood. These receptors originate from a woman between 55 and 75 years old with acute or convalescent COVID-19.

The chain joins TRBV7-7 to TRBJ2-3, with 11 bases identical to TRBD1. Losses at the gene ends were 5 bases for V and 5 bases for J; bases not matched to a gene: 12. The CDR3 is 17 amino acids. From germline, CDR1 is SSHAT and CDR2 FNYEAQ (reference sequence). This chain's CDR3 is CASSRLAGGTGGDTQYF. The CDR3, as DNA: TGTGCCAGCAGCAGACTAGCTGGGGGGACAGGGGGAGATACGCAGTATTTT.

The chain recombines TRBV29-1 with TRBJ1-2; no definite D call. Germline V gives CDR1 SQVTM, CDR2 ANQGSEA. Trimming stripped 3 bases from V and 4 bases from J, with 9 bases between. This CDR3 contains 12 residues. The CDR3: CSVDSGSYGYTF. The CDR3 DNA sequence: TGCAGCGTTGATTCGGGGAGCTATGGCTACACCTTC.

V usage is TRBV29-1 and J usage is TRBJ1-4, with D possibly matching TRBD1 (5 bases). CDR3 length: 15 amino acids. Looked up from germline, CDR1 is SQVTM and CDR2 is ANQGSEA. Deletions cut 7 bases from V and 3 bases from J, with 18 bases between. CDR3 nucleotide sequence: TGCAGCGCCGGAGGTTTGGGGGAGGCTAATGAAAAACTGTTTTTT. Amino acids: CSAGGLGEANEKLFF.

The CDR3 loop reads CASSYYWTDGYTF. CDR3 nucleotide sequence: TGTGCCAGCAGTTACTACTGGACAGATGGCTACACCTTC. This chain links TRBV6-2 or TRBV6-3 with TRBJ1-2; weak D call: TRBD1 (6 bases). Germline loops: CDR1 MNHEY, CDR2 SVGEGT. V lost 1 base, J lost 6 bases, and 9 bases lay in between. CDR3 length: 13 residues.

The chain joins TRBV5-1 to TRBJ1-2; no definite D call. V was shortened by 1 base and J by 7 bases, with 11 bases between the two germline ends. The CDR3 covers 13 residues. The germline V gene has CDR1 SGHRS and CDR2 YFSETQ. The CDR3 is CASSLNHGSGYTF. For the CDR3, the DNA is TGCGCCAGCAGCTTGAACCATGGCAGTGGCTACACCTTC.

A single count supports this clone. This chain connects TRBV7-9 to TRBJ2-3; D is unresolved. The germline V gene has CDR1 SEHNR and CDR2 FQNEAQ (reference sequence). There are 14 residues in the CDR3. Trimming took off 4 bases at V and 5 bases at J, with 13 bases between the two ends. The DNA of the CDR3 is TGTGCCAGCAGCTCCTTATGGAGTCGAGATACGCAGTATTTT. This codes for CASSSLWSRDTQYF.

V is TRBV5-5 and J is TRBJ1-2; 9 nucleotides line up with TRBD1. In germline, CDR1 is SGHKS, CDR2 YYEKEE (reference sequence). The CDR3 runs 16 residues. After removal of 0 bases from V and 6 bases from J, the junction contained 9 bases not matched to a gene. The CDR3 region is CASSLDGTGMVDGYTF. CDR3 DNA sequence: TGTGCCAGCAGCTTGGATGGGACAGGGATGGTGGATGGCTACACCTTC. The whole variable domain, filled in from reference TRBV5-5 and TRBJ1-2, reads DAGVTQSPTHLIKTRGQQVTLRCSPISGHKSVSWYQQVLGQGPQFIFQYYEKEERGRGNFPDRFSARQFPNYSSELNVNALLLGDSALYLCASSLDGTGMVDGYTFGSGTRLTVV.

The sample holds a few counts of this clone. The rearrangement links TRBV7-2 to TRBJ2-3; TRBD2 agrees at 8 bases. Germline trimming cut 3 bases from V and 1 base from J; bases unmatched to any gene: 6. Germline-derived CDR1 and CDR2 are SGHTA and FQGNSA. This CDR3 spans 16 amino acids. CDR3 sequence (DNA): TGTGCCAGCAGCTTGGGAGCGGGGGTGGGCACAGATACGCAGTATTTT. Amino acid sequence: CASSLGAGVGTDTQYF.

This clone was seen only a few times. This chain uses TRBV19 with TRBJ2-3, with TRBD1 identical over 9 bases. V lost 5 bases and J lost 1; bases outside the gene matches: 7. The CDR3 contains 16 residues. CDR1 LNHDA and CDR2 SQIVND come from the germline V gene (reference sequence). CDR3 DNA sequence: TGTGCCAGTAGTCTAGCTTGGACAGGGGGCACAGATACGCAGTATTTT. It is translated as CASSLAWTGGTDTQYF.

The chain uses TRBV6-5 and TRBJ2-5; TRBD1 is a possible D gene (5 bases). Trimming stripped 6 bases from V and 5 bases from J, with 16 bases between. The CDR3 length is 14 residues. CDR1 is MNHEY and CDR2 is SVGAGI in the germline V gene. CDR3 region: CASSFTARQETQYF. The CDR3 DNA reads TGTGCCAGCAGCTTTACAGCAAGACAGGAGACCCAGTACTTC.